This TCR beta chain was documented in a study of human T cells and chemical hapten exposure listed by TCRdb under 2021. Describing the broader study: For sensitization, 2% DPC in acetone was applied to a roughly 2 cm by roughly 2 cm area of upper inner arm skin. Weekly therapeutic DPC doses were additionally applied to the scalp of patients throughout the roughly 23-week study period. Patch testing on the upper back used Finn chambers containing 0.01% DPC, with scoring done after 6 days according to International Contact Dermatitis Research Group standards. Alopecia areata with under or over 50% scalp involvement, alopecia totalis and alopecia universalis were represented in the patient cohort, which was mostly female. Libraries were pooled for sequencing, and variation in per-sample TCR yields was attributed mainly to small differences in library volumes within the pool. The study tracked peripheral blood TCR repertoire changes in vivo during primary and secondary sensitization to the hapten diphenylcyclopropenone (DPC) in alopecia patients. Blood samples were taken from patients before sensitization (week 0) and then at 2, 6 and about 24 weeks after DPC sensitization. Nearly 30 alopecia patients provided blood for TCR sequencing at one to four time points (pre-sensitization, 2, 6 and 24 weeks). Results the study describes overall, beyond this receptor: All patients had alopecia, a presumed autoimmune disease, so their immune response might differ from that of healthy individuals. Repeated subsampling changed both the strength of the expansion versus patch-test correlation and the threshold at which that correlation became significant. No change with DPC sensitization was found in the number of TCRs above 1 in 1000 frequency, and no evidence of global repertoire structure alterations was found. Patch test score was positively correlated with the number of PT1 expanded TCRs, with significance at thresholds 8, 16 and 32 but not at 4. Compared with pre-sensitization or healthy control sets, expanded TCRs formed significantly more large CDR3 similarity clusters, which is consistent with antigen-driven responses.

From the cysteine up to the phenylalanine, the CDR3 has a length of 18 residues. The CDR3 DNA has 54 bases and is translated from base 1. Per the germline V gene (reference sequence), SGHAT is the CDR1 and FQDESV is the CDR2. V is pruned by 6 bases and J by 3 bases, leaving 6 bases of the junction without a gene match. The library came from RACE. The sequencer was a NextSeq 500. During library preparation, unique molecular identifiers were attached to individual cDNA molecules so that TCRs could be counted in a quantitative, reproducible way. From each blood RNA sample, both TCR alpha and TCR beta chains were sequenced. The authors' pipeline ran thus. A median of around 96,000 TCRs per sample was observed, with a range of about 20,000 to 750,000. V, J and CDR3 annotation of the TCR reads was carried out using the Decombinator software suite. For PS versus PT1 abundance plots, all samples were subsampled to the same number of TCRs (28,000). Expanded TCRs were defined as absent before sensitization and observed at least eight times at the 2-week time point. The raw public reads went through TCRdb reprocessing: fastp at Q25, MiXCR clone calling, in-frame beta chains kept. Rows merge per CDR3 protein into single entries with the most common DNA and genes. TCRdb's processing, not the authors', yielded these V and J calls. Across this sample there are around 99,000 distinct CDR3 sequences, with roughly 9.6% seen only once. The ten largest account for roughly 2.2% of the sample.

The time point label, as the study defines it: patch test 2, 6 weeks after DPC sensitization. The treatment or condition label, read with the paper, signifies: therapeutic diphenylcyclopropenone sensitization with weekly scalp DPC. At every patch-test visit, the blood draw took place before the patch test was put on. Patients were eligible if aged 18 to 70, diagnosed with alopecia and judged suitable for DPC therapy, and pregnant patients were excluded. Unfractionated whole blood was collected in Tempus Blood RNA tubes, and total RNA was extracted from that blood. This clonotype has just a few counts. Its antigen has not been determined. Within one base of it there is no much larger clone, and no base qualities were kept.

The clonotype was recovered from a man aged 35 to 55 with alopecia areata. Some clones in this sample may be carry-over from other donors' samples. The source was whole blood, collected in connection with sensitization to the hapten diphenylcyclopropenone (DPC). This chain joins TRBV11-1 to TRBJ2-6; 15 junctional bases match TRBD2. In nucleotide form, the sequence is TGTGCCAGCAGTTCACCGGGACTAGCGGGAGGTGGGGCCAACGTCCTGACTTTC. It is translated as CASSSPGLAGGGANVLTF.